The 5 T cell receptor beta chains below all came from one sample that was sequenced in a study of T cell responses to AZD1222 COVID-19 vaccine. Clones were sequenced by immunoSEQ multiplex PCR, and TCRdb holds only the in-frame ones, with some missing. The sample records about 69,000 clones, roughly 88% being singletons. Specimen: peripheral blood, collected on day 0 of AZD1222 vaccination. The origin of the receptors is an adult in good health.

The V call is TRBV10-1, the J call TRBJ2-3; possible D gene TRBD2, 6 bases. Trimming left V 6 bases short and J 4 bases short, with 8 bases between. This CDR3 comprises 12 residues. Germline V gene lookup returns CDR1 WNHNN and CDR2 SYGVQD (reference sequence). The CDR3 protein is CASREGSDTQYF. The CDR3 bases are TGCGCCAGCAGGGAGGGTTCAGATACGCAGTATTTT.

The CDR3 nucleotides are TGTGCCAGCAGCTTAGGAGCGTGGTACGGAGAGACCCAGTACTTC. Translated: CASSLGAWYGETQYF. The genes are TRBV7-2 and TRBJ2-5, with D hard to call. The germline gives CDR1 SGHTA, CDR2 FQGNSA. V was pared by 1 base and J by 4 bases, with 13 bases between. There are 15 residues in the CDR3.

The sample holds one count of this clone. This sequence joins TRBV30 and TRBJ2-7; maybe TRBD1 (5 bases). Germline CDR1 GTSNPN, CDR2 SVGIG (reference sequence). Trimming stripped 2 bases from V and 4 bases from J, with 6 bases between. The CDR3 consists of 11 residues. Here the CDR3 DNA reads TGTGCCTGGAGTAAGGGGTACGAGCAGTACTTC. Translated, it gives CAWSKGYEQYF.

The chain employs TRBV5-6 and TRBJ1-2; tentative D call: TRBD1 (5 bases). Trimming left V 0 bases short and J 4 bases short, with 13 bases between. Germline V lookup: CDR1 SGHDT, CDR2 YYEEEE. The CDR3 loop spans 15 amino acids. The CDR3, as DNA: TGTGCCAGCAGCTTGGATGTGGGGACCGCCTATGGCTACACCTTC. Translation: CASSLDVGTAYGYTF.

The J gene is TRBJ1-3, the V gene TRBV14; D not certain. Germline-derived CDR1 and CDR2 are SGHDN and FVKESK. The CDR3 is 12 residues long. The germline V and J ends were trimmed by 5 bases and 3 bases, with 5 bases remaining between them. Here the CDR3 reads CASSKVGNTIYF. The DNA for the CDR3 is TGTGCCAGCAGCAAAGTTGGAAACACCATATATTTT.